Listed here is a single T cell receptor (beta chain). Its antigen is not yet known. No clone much larger than this one lies a single base away; base qualities are absent. The cohort comprised 666 healthy bone marrow donors. At the time of sampling, all cohort members were nominally healthy, though unrecorded immune exposures were likely present. The donor was CMV seropositive and was included in the group of 250 to 300 seropositive cohort members. A peripheral blood sample was provided by each donor, and peripheral blood mononuclear cells were used for TCR beta sequencing. The Qiagen DNeasy Blood Extraction Kit was used to extract genomic DNA from the blood cell samples. This sample is drawn from a study of cytomegalovirus exposure and HLA in healthy donors (dated by TCRdb to the late 2010s). About the investigation overall: In an earlier analysis of roughly 590 of the donors, 250 to 350 Gb of sequence data and 117 million unique TCR beta sequences from about 190 million T cells were reported. The study combined high-throughput TCR immunosequencing, statistical association of individual TCRs with disease status, and machine learning to predict cytomegalovirus infection status. Because of strong linkage in the cohort, five DR-DQ haplotypes were treated as single units for association and clustering. A later genetic analysis took genome-wide SNP genotypes for about 55% of the 666 donors and used that subset as a discovery cohort. Donor age, sex, ethnicity and CMV serostatus were collected together with the repertoire data. In an earlier analysis of a few hundred of the donors, high-throughput TCR beta sequencing was used to judge whether each TCR beta V gene segment behaved as functional or pseudogenic. Among the roughly 400 genotyped donors, 81% belonged to the genetic ancestry cluster associated with self-reported Caucasian donors. HLA typing covered class I and class II loci at four-digit resolution. The study aimed to test whether cataloging public T cell receptors could reveal signatures of past pathogen exposure. A separate validation cohort of over 95 different subjects was used in addition to the approximately 640-subject first cohort. The number of typed donors differed by locus: about 620-630 for A, B, C, DRB1 and DQB1; 522 for DQA1; about 600 for DPA1; and some 470 for DPB1. Rather than using new phenotypic data, the later analysis identified candidate immune exposures from TCR beta sequences and from how often those sequences occurred across donors. The T cell repertoires of some 700 subjects were profiled by immunosequencing and related to cytomegalovirus serostatus. A later analysis re-analyzed previously published TCR beta repertoires from several hundred donors and added high-resolution HLA genotyping to study TCR occurrence patterns. Around 330 gigabases of sequencing data and about 92 million unique TCR sequences made up an early release that covered nearly 650 HLA-typed donors. All discovery cohort repertoires had been generated on a single sequencing platform. Among 350 to 400 genotyped donors of the cohort, an average of around 240,000 unique TCR beta nucleotide sequences were sequenced per donor, roughly 18% of them non-productive. The investigation overall reported the following: A later analysis reported that several top co-occurrence clusters appeared linked to parvovirus B19, influenza, CMV and Epstein-Barr virus. In a later genetic analysis, a missense DCLRE1C variant was associated with V-gene and J-gene trimming of TCR beta chains, and the association was replicated in an independent cohort. Because HLA typing was missing for some donors at each locus, association tests included only the typed subset. According to a later analysis, TCR association rates differed among HLA loci, with DRB1 alleles showing the most associated TCRs and HLA-C alleles showing the fewest. This cohort had only TCR beta chains sequenced, and the lack of alpha or paired-chain data limited which features could be detected. In an earlier analysis of approximately 590 of the donors, most TCR beta V segments appeared in productive rearrangements about 87% or about 30% of the time, broadly matching IMGT annotations. In the study, some 160 TCR beta chains were listed as associated with cytomegalovirus. A further reported finding was that TCR beta sequences accurately predicted the HLA-A and HLA-B alleles for most subjects in the first cohort. Most TCR sequences were seen in very few donors, while some public TCRs were found in many individuals. According to a later genetic analysis, donors in an Asian-associated ancestry cluster had fewer N-insertions in productive TCRs than the roughly 670-donor mean. Assigning TCR associations to individual alleles was difficult when HLA alleles, especially DR and DQ, strongly co-occurred. In a later analysis, about 16,000 TCR beta sequences were associated with specific HLA alleles at a false discovery rate of 0.05. The classifier was reported to diagnose cytomegalovirus status with high specificity and sensitivity in both the original and validation cohorts. Most CMV-associated TCR beta chains appeared to be HLA-restricted in a later analysis, and the HLA associations seemed to be driven largely by CMV exposure. In vitro tests confirmed that a few of the cytomegalovirus-associated TCR beta chains recognize cytomegalovirus antigens. In a later analysis, HLA-associated TCR beta chains showed more clonal expansion and lower generation probabilities than non-associated chains that were equally common. Correlated functional status among segregating V segments might be attributable to linkage disequilibrium, but an unknown experimental factor could not be ruled out. Roughly uniform sequencing depth across donors was assumed in presence/absence analyses, although this assumption may not hold. According to the authors, the approach could potentially be generalized to other disease states and immunological phenotypes. Because counts were too low, seventeen rarely observed V segments, including chromosome 9 orphons, were left out of the earlier analysis of 587 of the donors. Some IMGT-functional V segments, including TRBV6-2 and TRBV6-3, could not be told apart with the 87-base-pair reads, so those segments were excluded. CMV serostatus was the only immune exposure information available for the cohort. A group of highly shared sequence variants was considered likely to be a technical artifact of the sequencing pipeline.

V was cut back by 3 bases and J by 15 bases, leaving a gap of 19 bases between them. From its cysteine to its phenylalanine, the CDR3 spans 13 amino acids. The kept DNA is CDR3 alone, 39 bases in frame from the first base. Sequences SGHRS (CDR1) and YFSETQ (CDR2) are obtained from the germline V gene. The library was prepared using the immunoSEQ multiplex PCR assay. For the multiplex PCR, a mixture combining 60 forward primers for TCR Vbeta segments and 13 reverse primers for TCR Jbeta segments was used. Amplification of the CDR3 region of rearranged TCR beta genes was performed with a multiplex PCR assay on genomic DNA. Amplified TCR beta libraries were sequenced as 87-base-pair reads on the Illumina HiSeq System. In the source study's methods: In a later analysis, 70 million to 95 million unique TCR beta chains were counted across the 666 repertoires, and approximately 9.9 million of these chains were shared by at least two donors. Raw reads were error-corrected and collapsed into unique sequences with a nearest-neighbor algorithm that merged closely related sequences to remove PCR and sequencing errors. To assign V, D and J gene segments, CDR3 sequences were aligned to IMGT reference sequences. For a sequence to be retained, a match of at least six nucleotides was required to both a V gene segment and a J gene segment. Rearrangements were called productive when the CDR3 lacked stop codons and stayed in frame with V and J; all others were non-productive. Following IMGT convention, CDR3 was defined as the stretch from the second conserved V-encoded cysteine up to the conserved J-encoded phenylalanine. Sequences without an unambiguous match to a single V gene segment were excluded from the earlier analysis of 450 to 650 of the donors. In an earlier analysis of a few hundred of the donors, a V segment was called functional when productive rearrangements were above 56.7%, and segregating when the standard deviation between donors exceeded 5%. A statistical classification framework was built for diagnosing cytomegalovirus status from the catalog of TCR beta chain sequences. In a later analysis, V and J genes were assigned by comparing TCR nucleotide sequences against IMGT/GENE-DB human TR gene sequences. In a later analysis, CDR3 sequences and most-parsimonious VDJ recombination scenarios were assigned using the TCRdist pipeline. In a later analysis, every TCR beta chain was defined by the combination of its CDR3 amino acid sequence and its V-gene family, and reads without a unique V-gene family were dropped. To address suspected cross-contamination and a sequencing artifact, a later analysis removed 550 to 750 highly shared, low-generation-probability nucleotide sequences. In a later analysis, a clonal expansion index for each public chain was calculated from normalized within-repertoire ranks of inferred template counts. Generation probabilities in a later analysis came from a VDJ recombination model fitted to out-of-frame rearrangements, and those results were checked against IGoR. In a later analysis, TCR-TCR, TCR-HLA and TCR-CMV co-occurrence was scored with hypergeometric tests, and a repertoire-size bias correction was applied to TCR pairs. False discovery rates were estimated in a later analysis by permuting HLA or CMV assignments 20 times. In a later analysis, co-occurring TCRs were grouped using DBSCAN, and TCRdist sequence similarity was added for clustering within HLA-allele-positive subsets. Repertoires with fewer than 30,000 or more than 120,000 public chains were left out of co-occurrence clustering, as were five repertoires with anomalous nucleotide sharing. Sourced from immuneACCESS, this table was stored by TCRdb with only in-frame sequences that have V and J called. A share of the clones is absent; for the studies checked, an unresolved V gene accounts for under half, and the remainder has no known explanation. D and trimming were read from the DNA, whereas the V and J calls and clone size are those reported in that table. In this sample the table shows about 100,000 clones, about three quarters of which occur a single time. 13% to 15% of the sample rests with the top ten.

This TCR was sampled from a male donor in good health and CMV-seropositive. Recombination connected TRBV5-1 to TRBJ2-1, and TRBD2 may be the D gene, going by 6 matching bases. Specimen: PBMCs. The DNA sequence is as follows: TGCGCCAGCAGCTGGGGGACTGACGCTTACGGGTTCTTC. Its product reads: CASSWGTDAYGFF.